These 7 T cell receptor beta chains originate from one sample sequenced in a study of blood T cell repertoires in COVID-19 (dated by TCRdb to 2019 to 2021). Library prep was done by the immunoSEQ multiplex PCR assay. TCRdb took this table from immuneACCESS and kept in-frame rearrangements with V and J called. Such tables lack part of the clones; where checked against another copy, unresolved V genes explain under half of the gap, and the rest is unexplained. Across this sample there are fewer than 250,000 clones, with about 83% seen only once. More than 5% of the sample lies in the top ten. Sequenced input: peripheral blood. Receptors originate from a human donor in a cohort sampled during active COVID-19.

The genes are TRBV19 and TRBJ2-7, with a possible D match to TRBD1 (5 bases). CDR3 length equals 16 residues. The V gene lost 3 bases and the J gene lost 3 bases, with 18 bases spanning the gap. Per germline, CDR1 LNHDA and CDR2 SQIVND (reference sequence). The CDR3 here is CASSIYQSTDHYEQYF. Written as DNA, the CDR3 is TGTGCCAGTAGTATTTACCAATCGACAGACCACTACGAGCAGTACTTC.

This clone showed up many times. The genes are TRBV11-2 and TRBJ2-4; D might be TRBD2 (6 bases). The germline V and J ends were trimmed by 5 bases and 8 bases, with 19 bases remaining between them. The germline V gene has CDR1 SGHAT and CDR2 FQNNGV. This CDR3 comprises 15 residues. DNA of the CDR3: TGTGCCAGCAGCACCCTGCGGGGCGCGAGATACATTCAGTACTTC. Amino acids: CASSTLRGARYIQYF.

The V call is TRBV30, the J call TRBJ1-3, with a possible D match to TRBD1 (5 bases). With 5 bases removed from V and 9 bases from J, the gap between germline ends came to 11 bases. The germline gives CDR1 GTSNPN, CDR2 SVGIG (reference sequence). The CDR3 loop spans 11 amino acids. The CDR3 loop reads CAWAFGGTIYF. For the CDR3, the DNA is TGTGCCTGGGCCTTCGGGGGCACCATATATTTT.

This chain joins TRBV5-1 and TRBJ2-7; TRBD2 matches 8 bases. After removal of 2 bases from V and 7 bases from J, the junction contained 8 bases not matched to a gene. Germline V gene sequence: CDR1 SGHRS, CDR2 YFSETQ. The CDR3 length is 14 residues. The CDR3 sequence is CASSFGSGTGEQYF. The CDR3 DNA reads TGCGCCAGCAGCTTCGGTAGCGGGACGGGGGAGCAGTACTTC.

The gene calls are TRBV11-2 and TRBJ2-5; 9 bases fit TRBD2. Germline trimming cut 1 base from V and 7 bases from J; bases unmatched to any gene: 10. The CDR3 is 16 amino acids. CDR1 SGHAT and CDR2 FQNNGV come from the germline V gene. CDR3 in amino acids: CASSLGGGRAQPTQYF. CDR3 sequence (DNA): TGTGCCAGCAGCTTAGGTGGCGGGAGGGCCCAACCGACCCAGTACTTC.

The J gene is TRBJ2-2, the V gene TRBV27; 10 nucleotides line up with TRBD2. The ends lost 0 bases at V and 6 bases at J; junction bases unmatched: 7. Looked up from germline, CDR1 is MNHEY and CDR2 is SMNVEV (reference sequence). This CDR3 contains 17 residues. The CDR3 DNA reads TGTGCCAGCAGTTTATCCTCTAGCGGGGGAGAGTCCGGGGAGCTGTTTTTT. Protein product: CASSLSSSGGESGELFF.

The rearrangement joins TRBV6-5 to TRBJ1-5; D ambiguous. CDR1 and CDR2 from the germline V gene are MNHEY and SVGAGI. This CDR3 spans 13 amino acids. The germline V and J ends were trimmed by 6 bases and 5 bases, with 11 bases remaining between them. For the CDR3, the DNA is TGTGCCAGCAGCCTTTCAAGAGATCAGCCCCAGCATTTT. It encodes CASSLSRDQPQHF.